Each of the 18 T cell receptor beta chains below was sequenced from the same sample in a study of shared clonotypes between healthy human individuals. The table came from immunoSEQ multiplex PCR; TCRdb's copy has only in-frame clones and leaves some out. The repertoire consists of over 750,000 clones, with approximately 96% occurring once and the leading ten covering over 0.2%. Terminally differentiated effector memory CD45RA+ cells were excluded from the naive CD8 cells, which were CD45RO-negative and positively selected for CCR7. Material: naive CD8+ T cells sorted from blood. The source is a man aged 30-40 years in good health.

The J gene is TRBJ2-7, the V gene TRBV7-9; TRBD1 is a possible D gene (6 bases). In germline, CDR1 is SEHNR, CDR2 FQNEAQ (reference sequence). The V end lost 2 bases, the J end lost 4 bases, and 15 bases lay between the germline ends. This CDR3 has 15 residues. DNA for the CDR3: TGTGCCAGCAGCTTACCCGCGGGTAGGGGGTACGAGCAGTACTTC. Protein: CASSLPAGRGYEQYF.

The genes are TRBV9 and TRBJ2-7, with 8 nucleotides matching TRBD1. Germline V CDR1 and CDR2: SGDLS, YYNGEE. J was trimmed by 7 bases and V by 4 bases; bases with no gene match: 13. The CDR3 runs 15 residues. The DNA of the CDR3 is TGTGCCAGCAGCATCCGAGGGACAGGAGCTGGGGAGCAGTACTTC. It translates to CASSIRGTGAGEQYF.

The V and J genes are TRBV7-9 and TRBJ2-5, with 11 bases matching TRBD2. From germline, CDR1 is SEHNR and CDR2 FQNEAQ (reference sequence). V gave up 6 bases and J gave up 3 bases; unmatched junction bases: 3. The CDR3 runs to 14 residues. In DNA, the CDR3 is TGTGCCAGCAGTACTAGCGGGGGAGAAGAGACCCAGTACTTC. It encodes CASSTSGGEETQYF.

This sequence joins TRBV6-1 and TRBJ2-2; perhaps TRBD1 as D (6 bases). This CDR3 region has 15 residues. From germline, CDR1 is MNHNS and CDR2 SASEGT. Trimming took 7 bases from V and 6 from J, leaving 18 bases between them. The CDR3 DNA follows: TGTGCCAGCACACCCTCAGGGGTTTTCGCCGGGGAGCTGTTTTTT. Its protein product is CASTPSGVFAGELFF.

CDR3 loop: CASSLAGGRAPSYNEQFF. The DNA for the CDR3 is TGTGCCAGCAGCTTGGCGGGAGGGCGCGCACCCAGTTACAATGAGCAGTTCTTC. This chain connects TRBV7-9 to TRBJ2-1, with TRBD2 matching over 9 bases. With V trimmed by 3 bases and J by 4 bases, 13 bases remained unmatched. Germline values: CDR1 SEHNR, CDR2 FQNEAQ (reference sequence). This CDR3 spans 18 amino acids. The whole variable domain, filled in from reference TRBV7-9 and TRBJ2-1, reads DTGVSQNPRHKITKRGQNVTFRCDPISEHNRLYWYRQTLGQGPEFLTYFQNEAQLEKSRLLSDRFSAERPKGSFSTLEIQRTEQGDSAMYLCASSLAGGRAPSYNEQFFGPGTRLTVL.

This chain connects TRBV5-6 to TRBJ1-2, with D possibly TRBD1 on 5 matching bases. This CDR3 is built from 13 residues. V was trimmed by 1 base and J by 8 bases, leaving 12 bases between them. Germline lookup yields CDR1 SGHDT and CDR2 YYEEEE. CDR3 in DNA: TGTGCCAGCAGCTTGAGTCCGGGGGAAGGCTACACCTTC. Protein product: CASSLSPGEGYTF.

The rearrangement links TRBV5-1 to TRBJ2-3, with D hard to call. The CDR3 sequence is 16 residues long. Germline lookup yields CDR1 SGHRS and CDR2 YFSETQ. V was shortened by 5 bases and J by 0 bases, with 16 bases between the two germline ends. The CDR3 protein is CASSPLGRYSTDTQYF. CDR3 in DNA: TGCGCCAGCAGTCCTCTAGGGCGTTATAGCACAGATACGCAGTATTTT.

This chain uses TRBV6-1 with TRBJ1-5, with D unresolved. The ends were cut back, 3 bases at V and 1 base at J, with 10 bases in the middle. Germline lookup yields CDR1 MNHNS and CDR2 SASEGT. The CDR3 totals 15 residues. Here the CDR3 reads CASSDFGESNQPQHF. CDR3 nucleotide sequence: TGTGCCAGCAGTGACTTTGGGGAAAGCAATCAGCCCCAGCATTTT.

This chain links TRBV28 with TRBJ2-2; D is undetermined. Trimming removed 2 bases at V and 1 base at J, with 11 bases between. Germline V gene data show CDR1 as MDHEN and CDR2 as SYDVKM. There are 16 residues in the CDR3. CDR3: CASSLLGKGNTGELFF. The CDR3 region has the DNA TGTGCCAGCAGTTTACTGGGAAAAGGGAACACCGGGGAGCTGTTTTTT.

The J gene is TRBJ2-7, the V gene TRBV6-1; 7 positions match TRBD1. The germline V gene encodes CDR1 MNHNS and CDR2 SASEGT. The V segment lost 3 bases and the J segment 5 bases; nucleotides outside the gene matches: 10. The CDR3 totals 15 residues. The CDR3 is CASSESGTAYDEQYF. For the CDR3, the DNA is TGTGCCAGCAGTGAGTCGGGGACAGCGTATGACGAGCAGTACTTC.

A single count supports this clone. The chain links TRBV27 to TRBJ1-1; D gene ambiguous. Germline CDR1 is MNHEY and CDR2 is SMNVEV (reference sequence). V was cut by 2 bases and J by 4 bases, with 8 bases left in between. This CDR3 is built from 13 residues. The CDR3 sequence: CASSLRDTTEAFF. The CDR3 DNA reads as TGTGCCAGCAGTTTAAGGGATACCACTGAAGCTTTCTTT.

This clone was counted only a few times. This sample also contains other DNA sequences that code for the same CDR3. The chain employs TRBV20-1 and TRBJ2-1; D is ambiguous. The CDR3 sequence is 11 residues long. Trimming pared 0 bases from V and 6 bases from J, leaving 3 bases between. Germline CDR1 and CDR2: DFQATT and SNEGSKA (reference sequence). The CDR3 DNA follows: TGCAGTGCTAGAGAGGGCAATGAGCAGTTCTTC. This sequence encodes CSAREGNEQFF.

The genes are TRBV13 and TRBJ2-7; 7 bases align to TRBD1. CDR1 and CDR2 from the germline V gene are PRHDT and FYEKMQ (reference sequence). V was clipped by 4 bases and J by 2 bases; unmatched bases: 5. The CDR3 runs 14 residues. CDR3 sequence reads: CASSSGDRTYEQYF. For the CDR3, the DNA is TGTGCCAGCAGCTCCGGGGACAGAACCTACGAGCAGTACTTC.

This chain connects TRBV6-1 to TRBJ2-1; the D gene is possibly TRBD1 (5 bases). This CDR3 region has 14 residues. V lost 2 bases to trimming and J lost 10 bases, with 15 bases between them. In germline, CDR1 is MNHNS, CDR2 SASEGT. In DNA, the CDR3 is TGTGCCAGCAGTGAAAACAGGATGAATGGGGAGCAGTTCTTC. Translating gives CASSENRMNGEQFF.

This clone was counted once. The J gene is TRBJ2-7, the V gene TRBV19; D may be TRBD1 (6 bases). The V gene lost 5 bases and the J gene lost 2 bases, with 10 bases spanning the gap. The CDR3 extends over 13 amino acids. Germline V lookup: CDR1 LNHDA, CDR2 SQIVND (reference sequence). Written as DNA, the CDR3 is TGTGCCAGTAGTGCAGGGGCCACCTACGAGCAGTACTTC. Its protein product is CASSAGATYEQYF. The variable domain in full, completed from reference TRBV19 and TRBJ2-7, reads DGGITQSPKYLFRKEGQNVTLSCEQNLNHDAMYWYRQDPGQGLRLIYYSQIVNDFQKGDIAEGYSVSREKKESFPLTVTSAQKNPTAFYLCASSAGATYEQYFGPGTRLTVT.

The chain has TRBV27 and TRBJ2-5; TRBD1 matches at 8 bases. V dropped 4 bases and J dropped 4; count of bases not matched to a gene: 5. CDR3 length: 14 residues. Germline assignment: CDR1 MNHEY and CDR2 SMNVEV (reference sequence). CDR3 protein: CASSSDRVGETQYF. CDR3 DNA: TGTGCCAGCAGTTCGGACAGGGTTGGAGAGACCCAGTACTTC.

In this sample, this clone turned up a few times. V is TRBV28 and J is TRBJ2-2; 7 positions agree with TRBD2. With V trimmed by 3 bases and J by 0 bases, 4 bases remained unmatched. This CDR3 comprises 16 residues. Germline V lookup: CDR1 MDHEN, CDR2 SYDVKM. The CDR3 region is CASSLPSGTNTGELFF. DNA for the CDR3: TGTGCCAGCAGTTTGCCTAGCGGTACGAACACCGGGGAGCTGTTTTTT.

The chain links TRBV11-2 to TRBJ2-3; 7 bases align to TRBD2. CDR1 is SGHAT and CDR2 is FQNNGV in the germline V gene. This CDR3 has 15 amino acids. V gave up 1 base and J gave up 4 bases; unmatched junction bases: 5. CDR3 DNA: TGTGCCAGCAGCTTAGTGGGCGGGAGTTCAGATACGCAGTATTTT. Its translation: CASSLVGGSSDTQYF.